Presented here are 24 T cell receptor beta chains from one specimen sequenced in a study of response to subunit inactivated influenza vaccine. TCRdb reprocessed the RT-PCR reads with MiXCR, giving one entry per CDR3 protein. The sample yields more than 700,000 distinct CDR3 sequences, approximately 21% seen once. The starting material was PBMCs from blood, obtained more than 4 days after vaccination. The receptors shown here come from a man aged 45-65 years who received an inactivated influenza vaccine.

The table lists this clonotype with many counts. The chain is built from TRBV12-3 or TRBV12-4 and TRBJ1-6; tentative D call: TRBD1 (6 bases). V was clipped by 5 bases and J by 8 bases, with 10 bases between them. The CDR3 consists of 13 residues. CDR3 in DNA: TGTGCCAGCAGTACCCACAGGGATTCACCCCTCCACTTT. Its protein product is CASSTHRDSPLHF.

This clonotype showed up just a few times. The V gene is TRBV15, the J gene TRBJ1-6, with 9 bases matching TRBD1. The CDR3 extends over 15 amino acids. J was trimmed by 7 bases and V by 3 bases; bases with no gene match: 4. Germline V gives CDR1 LNHNV, CDR2 YYDKDF (reference sequence). The CDR3 spells CATSRKGQGNSPLHF. The CDR3 nucleotides are TGTGCCACCAGCAGGAAAGGACAGGGGAATTCACCCCTCCACTTT.

V and J are TRBV2 and TRBJ1-5, with TRBD1 matching 8 bases. The V gene's germline CDR1 is SNHLY and CDR2 FYNNEI. This CDR3 region has 14 residues. V lost 6 bases, J lost 4 bases, and 5 bases stayed unmatched. CDR3 sequence: CASSTGQGNQPQHF. The CDR3 nucleotides are TGTGCCAGCAGCACTGGACAGGGAAATCAGCCCCAGCATTTT.

This clonotype was observed a handful of times. V is TRBV12-3 or TRBV12-4 and J is TRBJ1-1; TRBD1 might be the D (6 bases). V gave up 5 bases and J gave up 5 bases, with 12 bases separating them. The CDR3 loop spans 13 amino acids. DNA of the CDR3: TGTGCCAGCAGTCCACAGGGTTGGACTGAAGCTTTCTTT. This sequence encodes CASSPQGWTEAFF.

The chain recombines TRBV29-1 with TRBJ2-1; TRBD2 agrees at 8 bases. Trimming removed 4 bases from V and 3 bases from J; junction bases left unmatched: 8. The CDR3 sequence is 15 residues long. Germline CDR1 reads SQVTM; CDR2 reads ANQGSEA. In DNA, the CDR3 is TGCAGCGTTGGGGCCGCGACTAGCGACTACAATGAGCAGTTCTTC. Amino acids: CSVGAATSDYNEQFF.

The chain recombines TRBV12-3 or TRBV12-4 with TRBJ2-5; the D gene is possibly TRBD2 (5 bases). V dropped 3 bases and J dropped 5 bases, with 13 bases sitting between them. This CDR3 region has 14 residues. The CDR3 DNA follows: TGTGCCAGCAGTTTTACGGGTTCGGGGGAGACCCAGTACTTC. Its translation: CASSFTGSGETQYF.

This clonotype was observed a few times. This chain connects TRBV4-1 to TRBJ1-1, with 9 bases aligning to TRBD1. Germline V lookup: CDR1 MGHRA, CDR2 YSYEKL. The CDR3 runs to 16 residues. With V trimmed by 0 bases and J by 1 base, 3 bases remained unmatched. This chain's CDR3 is CASSQDRQGGNTEAFF. CDR3 coding DNA: TGCGCCAGCAGCCAAGATCGACAGGGGGGGAACACTGAAGCTTTCTTT.

This clonotype was recorded only once. The chain carries TRBV24-1 and TRBJ2-3; 11 nucleotides align to TRBD2. Germline CDR1 reads KGHDR; CDR2 reads SFDVKD. V was pared by 4 bases and J by 2 bases, with 7 bases of the junction left unmatched. This CDR3 contains 17 residues. The DNA of the CDR3 is TGTGCCACCAGTGACCCCACTAGCGGGGGATTCACAGATACGCAGTATTTT. Translation: CATSDPTSGGFTDTQYF.

This clonotype was recorded many times. The gene calls are TRBV12-3 or TRBV12-4 and TRBJ2-7, with a tentative D call TRBD1 (6 bases). V was shortened by 6 bases and J by 4 bases, with 13 bases between the two germline ends. The CDR3 sequence is 13 residues long. CDR3 DNA sequence: TGTGCCAGCAGGAGGACAGCGATGTACGAGCAGTACTTC. Protein sequence: CASRRTAMYEQYF.

This clonotype was seen more than once but under ten times. The V gene is TRBV28, the J gene TRBJ2-7; 7 nucleotides match TRBD2. From germline, CDR1 is MDHEN and CDR2 SYDVKM. The CDR3 runs to 15 residues. V gave up 5 bases and J gave up 7 bases; unmatched junction bases: 14. The CDR3 sequence: CASSAGGGAGWEQYF. The CDR3 DNA sequence: TGTGCCAGCAGTGCCGGGGGAGGGGCTGGGTGGGAGCAGTACTTC.

This clonotype was seen at least ten times. This chain uses TRBV6-2 or TRBV6-3 with TRBJ2-3; no firm D call. The ends were cut back, 2 bases at V and 1 base at J, with 7 bases in the middle. The CDR3 consists of 14 residues. The germline CDR1 and CDR2 sequences are MNHEY and SVGEGT. The CDR3 here is CASSYVYGTDTQYF. CDR3 nucleotide sequence: TGTGCCAGCAGTTACGTCTACGGCACAGATACGCAGTATTTT.

This clonotype has more than one count but fewer than ten. The chain links TRBV29-1 to TRBJ2-2; D is uncertain. The CDR3 has 12 residues. V dropped 7 bases and J dropped 6 bases, with 12 bases sitting between them. CDR1 SQVTM and CDR2 ANQGSEA come from the germline V gene. The CDR3 spells CSAHLPAGELFF. CDR3 in DNA: TGCAGCGCCCACCTCCCCGCCGGGGAGCTGTTTTTT.

V gene TRBV28 combines with J gene TRBJ2-1, with D possibly matching TRBD2 (6 bases). V gave up 3 bases and J gave up 2 bases, with 14 bases separating them. Germline V CDR1 and CDR2: MDHEN, SYDVKM. The CDR3 length is 16 residues. CDR3 in amino acids: CASSFPAGGPYNEQFF. Written as DNA, the CDR3 is TGTGCCAGCAGTTTCCCTGCCGGGGGTCCCTACAATGAGCAGTTCTTC.

This clonotype came up many times. This chain links TRBV20-1 with TRBJ1-1, with no clear D. Germline V lookup: CDR1 DFQATT, CDR2 SNEGSKA (reference sequence). The V end was cut by 0 bases, the J end by 1 base, with 6 bases between. This CDR3 has 13 residues. Here the CDR3 reads CSARDFRNTEAFF. The CDR3 DNA sequence: TGCAGTGCTAGAGATTTTAGGAACACTGAAGCTTTCTTT.

This chain uses TRBV5-1 with TRBJ2-5; tentatively, D is TRBD1 (6 bases). Germline V gene sequence: CDR1 SGHRS, CDR2 YFSETQ. The CDR3 length is 14 residues. Trimming removed 5 bases from V and 3 bases from J, with 14 bases in between. The CDR3 nucleotides are TGCGCCAGCAGGTCAAGGGCAGGGGAAGAGACCCAGTACTTC. It yields the protein CASRSRAGEETQYF. Combining the CDR3 with reference TRBV5-1 and TRBJ2-5 gives the whole variable domain KAGVTQTPRYLIKTRGQQVTLSCSPISGHRSVSWYQQTPGQGLQFLFEYFSETQRNKGNFPGRFSGRQFSNSRSEMNVSTLELGDSALYLCASRSRAGEETQYFGPGTRLLVL.

V usage is TRBV7-9 and J usage is TRBJ2-5, with TRBD1 as a possible D gene (6 bases). Germline V gene data show CDR1 as SEHNR and CDR2 as FQNEAQ (reference sequence). The CDR3 runs to 14 residues. V was trimmed by 4 bases and J by 7 bases, leaving 16 bases between them. CDR3 loop: CASSSRQDLRTQYF. CDR3 nucleotides: TGTGCCAGCAGCTCTCGACAGGACTTACGGACCCAGTACTTC.

This clonotype turned up a few times. The chain combines TRBV4-2 with TRBJ1-2; possible D gene TRBD1, 6 bases. Looked up from germline, CDR1 is LGHNA and CDR2 is YNFKEQ. Trimming left V 0 bases short and J 3 bases short, with 11 bases between. This CDR3 region has 15 residues. The CDR3 DNA is TGTGCCAGCAGCCAAGATACAGGGAGGGACTATGGCTACACCTTC. Protein product: CASSQDTGRDYGYTF.

This rearrangement joins TRBV20-1 to TRBJ1-1; 9 nucleotides line up with TRBD1. The V gene end was trimmed by 3 bases and the J gene end by 12 bases; junction bases not matched to a gene: 5. Germline V gene sequence: CDR1 DFQATT, CDR2 SNEGSKA (reference sequence). The CDR3 runs to 11 residues. The CDR3 DNA is TGCAGTGCTAGTGGGACAGGGAGGCCTTTCTTT. The encoded protein is CSASGTGRPFF.

V is TRBV13 and J is TRBJ2-1; a weak D match, TRBD1 (5 bases). With 5 bases removed from V and 6 bases from J, the gap between germline ends came to 23 bases. The CDR3 has 17 residues. Germline-derived CDR1 and CDR2 are PRHDT and FYEKMQ (reference sequence). CDR3 region: CASSVPQGKVGANEQFF. The CDR3 DNA follows: TGTGCCAGCAGCGTACCTCAGGGAAAGGTGGGTGCCAATGAGCAGTTCTTC.

This clonotype has just a few counts. The gene calls are TRBV12-3 or TRBV12-4 and TRBJ2-5; 10 bases agree with TRBD1. The length of the CDR3 is 16 residues. Trimming at V came to 0 bases and at J to 0 bases, leaving 1 base not matched to a gene. DNA of the CDR3: TGTGCCAGCAGTTTAGCGGGACAGGGGTACCAAGAGACCCAGTACTTC. It codes for CASSLAGQGYQETQYF.

This chain links TRBV5-6 with TRBJ2-7; 9 bases are a match to TRBD1. The CDR3 length is 18 residues. V lost 0 bases to trimming and J lost 2 bases; unmatched junction nucleotides: 12. Germline loops: CDR1 SGHDT, CDR2 YYEEEE. The CDR3 nucleotides are TGTGCCAGCAGCTTGGGGTACCGTCCACAGGGGGCTACCTACGAGCAGTACTTC. Its protein is CASSLGYRPQGATYEQYF.

The chain recombines TRBV20-1 with TRBJ2-1, with a tentative D call TRBD1 (7 bases). The CDR3 sequence is 13 residues long. The germline V gene has CDR1 DFQATT and CDR2 SNEGSKA (reference sequence). V lost 6 bases and J 4 bases, leaving 13 bases between the germline ends. The CDR3 nucleotides read TGCAGTGCGCACCCAGGGGGGTACAATGAGCAGTTCTTC. Translating gives CSAHPGGYNEQFF.

V usage is TRBV20-1 and J usage is TRBJ2-1; D call uncertain. V was trimmed by 1 base and J by 0 bases, leaving 7 bases between them. This CDR3 comprises 14 residues. Looked up from germline, CDR1 is DFQATT and CDR2 is SNEGSKA (reference sequence). As DNA, the CDR3 is TGCAGTGCTAGAGCCCAAAGCTCCTACAATGAGCAGTTCTTC. It codes for CSARAQSSYNEQFF.

This clonotype was seen only a few times. This rearrangement joins TRBV5-6 to TRBJ2-4, with 9 nucleotides matching TRBD2. CDR3 length: 19 residues. V lost 0 bases, J lost 1 base, and 11 bases stayed unmatched. Looked up from germline, CDR1 is SGHDT and CDR2 is YYEEEE. The CDR3 reads CASSLEPSGANGAKNIQYF. The DNA of the CDR3 is TGTGCCAGCAGCTTGGAGCCTAGCGGGGCAAATGGGGCCAAAAACATTCAGTACTTC.